The 11 T cell receptor beta chains listed next were all sequenced from one sample in a study of T-cell reconstitution after alpha-beta-depleted transplantation in children (dated by TCRdb to the mid-2010s). The investigation overall reported the following: Over the following months the frequencies of hyperexpanded clones went down, and after one year T-cell counts and TCRbeta diversity were mostly credited to newly produced T cells.

The antigens for these receptors are not known. According to the study, the label for this sample's treatment or condition signals: allogeneic hematopoietic cell transplantation with graft depleted of TCRalphabeta T cells and CD19 B cells. Receptor libraries were prepared by PCR. Instrument used: Illumina HiSeq 2500. TCR libraries were prepared with molecular barcoding, using unique molecular identifiers to normalize TCRbeta repertoire quantification. TCRdb took the public reads, trimmed them with fastp at Q25, ran MiXCR for clone calling and kept in-frame beta chains. Entries are consolidated by CDR3 protein sequence, retaining the most common genes and DNA. This sample comprises around 300,000 distinct CDR3 sequences, approximately 7.3% of them detected only once. 9.1% of the sample comes from the top ten. The sequences come from peripheral blood, collected 360 days after TCRalphabeta/CD19-depleted stem cell transplant. Source of these receptors: a female patient aged 2-9 years who had a stem cell transplant for Fanconi anemia, so the T cells may come from the graft donor.

This clonotype was seen many times. CDR3 in DNA: TGTGCCACCAGCAGTAGGACTAGACACAATGAGCAGTTCTTC. As protein: CATSSRTRHNEQFF. The genes are TRBV15 and TRBJ2-1, with TRBD2 matching over 7 bases. V lost 3 bases and J lost 5; bases outside the gene matches: 4. The germline V gene encodes CDR1 LNHNV and CDR2 YYDKDF (reference sequence). The CDR3 sequence is 14 residues long. The entire variable domain, with the rest obtained from reference TRBV15 and TRBJ2-1, is as follows: DAMVIQNPRYQVTQFGKPVTLSCSQTLNHNVMYWYQQKSSQAPKLLFHYYDKDFNNEADTPDNFQSRRPNTSFCFLDIRSPGLGDTAMYLCATSSRTRHNEQFFGPGTRLTVL.

This clonotype was seen at least ten times. This chain connects TRBV20-1 to TRBJ2-1, with a possible D match to TRBD2 (6 bases). Trimming removed 6 bases at V and 9 bases at J, with 21 bases between. The germline gives CDR1 DFQATT, CDR2 SNEGSKA (reference sequence). CDR3 length: 14 residues. DNA for the CDR3: TGCAGTGCACGGGACTCTCGAGCTGGACCTGAGCAGTTCTTC. This encodes CSARDSRAGPEQFF.

This clonotype has a count of ten or more. This chain connects TRBV15 to TRBJ2-3, with D perhaps TRBD2 (7 bases). The V end was cut by 1 base, the J end by 1 base, with 12 bases between. The CDR3 is 16 amino acids. Germline lookup yields CDR1 LNHNV and CDR2 YYDKDF (reference sequence). CDR3 nucleotides: TGTGCCACCAGCAGAGGAGGGAGGGGGGGCACAGATACGCAGTATTTT. The encoded protein is CATSRGGRGGTDTQYF.

This clonotype has ten or more counts. The rearrangement links TRBV20-1 to TRBJ1-1, with D unclear. Trimming removed 5 bases from V and 0 bases from J, with 19 bases in between. This CDR3 has 16 amino acids. Germline V CDR1 and CDR2: DFQATT, SNEGSKA (reference sequence). This CDR3 is CSALKPRGVMNTEAFF. CDR3 coding DNA: TGCAGTGCTTTAAAACCCCGCGGGGTCATGAACACTGAAGCTTTCTTT.

This clonotype has ten or more counts. This chain joins TRBV6-2 or TRBV6-3 and TRBJ1-2; D possibly corresponds to TRBD1 (5 bases). The CDR3 extends over 15 amino acids. Trimming shortened V by 2 bases and J by 4 bases, and 14 bases separated the two germline ends. Per the germline V gene, CDR1 is MNHEY and CDR2 is SVGEGT. As DNA, the CDR3 is TGTGCCAGCAGTTACAGCGGAGACAGATCCTATGGCTACACCTTC. Residues: CASSYSGDRSYGYTF.

This clonotype was seen only a few times. The rearrangement links TRBV7-2 to TRBJ2-1; D gene unclear. Germline V CDR1 and CDR2: SGHTA, FQGNSA. The V end lost 1 base, the J end lost 6 bases, and 16 bases lay between the germline ends. CDR3 length equals 16 residues. CDR3 DNA: TGTGCCAGCAGCTTAGTTTCGACCACTTGGGCCAATGAGCAGTTCTTC. Residues: CASSLVSTTWANEQFF.

This clonotype was counted a few times. The chain recombines TRBV18 with TRBJ2-7; TRBD1 is a possible D gene (5 bases). Trimming shortened V by 8 bases and J by 7 bases, and 15 bases separated the two germline ends. The germline CDR1 and CDR2 sequences are KGHSH and LQKENI. CDR3 size: 12 residues. Here the CDR3 reads CASRPQGKEQYV. CDR3 sequence (DNA): TGTGCCAGCCGACCCCAGGGTAAGGAGCAGTACGTC.

This clonotype was seen at least ten times. This chain joins TRBV7-9 and TRBJ1-4, with 9 positions matching TRBD1. The V segment lost 5 bases and the J segment 7 bases; nucleotides outside the gene matches: 14. Looked up from germline, CDR1 is SEHNR and CDR2 is FQNEAQ (reference sequence). The CDR3 runs to 17 residues. CDR3 nucleotides: TGTGCCAGCAGCCCGCCGGGACAGGGCGATAAATTTGAAAAACTGTTTTTT. This encodes CASSPPGQGDKFEKLFF.

This chain connects TRBV4-1 to TRBJ2-1, with no clear D. The V end lost 1 base, the J end lost 9 bases, and 10 bases lay between the germline ends. The CDR3 spans 13 residues. CDR1 is MGHRA, CDR2 YSYEKL, per germline. The CDR3 nucleotides read TGCGCCAGCAGCCAAGTAGTAACCTTTGAGCAGTTCTTC. It encodes CASSQVVTFEQFF.

This clonotype was seen many times. The V and J genes are TRBV5-1 and TRBJ2-3; D may match TRBD1 or TRBD2 (5 bases each). Trimming shortened V by 5 bases and J by 1 base, and 14 bases separated the two germline ends. CDR1 and CDR2 (germline): SGHRS, YFSETQ. CDR3 length: 15 amino acids. In DNA, the CDR3 is TGCGCCAGCAGGCAGGACACGGAGGGCACAGATACGCAGTATTTT. Amino acid sequence: CASRQDTEGTDTQYF.

This clonotype was counted at least ten times. The chain uses TRBV3-1 and TRBJ2-1; the match to TRBD2 covers 14 bases. J lost 10 bases, V lost 5 bases, and 10 bases had no gene match. This CDR3 region has 16 residues. Looked up from germline, CDR1 is LGHDT and CDR2 is YNNKEL (reference sequence). The CDR3 region is CASSIQGTSGRSEQFF. DNA of the CDR3: TGTGCCAGCAGCATTCAGGGGACTAGCGGGAGATCAGAGCAGTTCTTC.